This TCR beta chain was captured in a study of regulatory T cells in long-lasting Graves disease (dated by TCRdb to about 2021). As for the study more broadly: Persistent Graves' disease was defined as antithyroid drug treatment for over 5 years with persistently positive TSH receptor autoantibodies. Peripheral blood TCR sequencing and RNA sequencing compared persistent Graves' disease patients with newly diagnosed Graves' disease patients. TCR sequencing covered 13 persistent and about 20 newly diagnosed Graves' disease patients, around 33 samples in total. The study was conducted in China and was registered as a clinical trial. Persistent Graves' disease patients in the clinical cohort had taken antithyroid drugs for around 10 years on average.

This clonotype was detected ten times or more. Its antigen specificity is not known. Base qualities are not at hand, and no much larger clone is one base apart. Including the terminal cysteine and phenylalanine, the CDR3 comprises 14 residues. Only the CDR3 DNA stays, 42 bases, in frame from base 1. V is reduced by 1 base and J by 3 bases, leaving a spacing of 10 bases between them. Library preparation used multiplex PCR. Sequencing relied on an Illumina HiSeq 4000. iRepertoire HTBI primers and Arm-PCR amplification of CDR3 regions were used to construct TCR beta libraries. Gel purification was performed on PCR products prior to sequencing. Per the original workflow: A total of roughly 65 TRBV and 14 TRBJ segments were identified across samples and were used for gene usage analysis of CDR3 amino acid clonotypes. COPE and FqMerger were used to merge filtered high-quality paired reads into contigs. BLAST was used to align contigs to the IMGT TRBV, TRBD and TRBJ reference genes, and CDR3 was defined following IMGT. Any clonotype with a frequency above 0.1% was classified as a highly expanded clone. Shannon entropy served as the measure of repertoire diversity, while the Gini coefficient captured V-J evenness. A clonotype was considered public if more than one individual shared it. TCRdb reanalyzed the raw reads on its own, using fastp at Q25 for trimming and MiXCR for clone calling, and kept in-frame beta chains. When rows share a CDR3 protein, they turn into one entry using the most common DNA and genes. Here the V and J calls rest on TCRdb's processing, not on the authors' analysis. The sample table lists 350,000 to 450,000 distinct CDR3 sequences, roughly 23% of them with a count of one. The ten largest make up roughly an eighth of the sample.

Study-level results and caveats: Persistent Graves' disease patients showed lower TCR Shannon entropy and fewer highly expanded clones than newly diagnosed patients, suggesting clonal expansion. A larger number of public clonotypes was shared among persistent patients (around 3,000) than among newly diagnosed patients (around 890). Preferential use of TRBV28, TRBJ1-2 and TRBJ2-5 was observed in persistent disease, whereas TRBV20-1 and TRBJ2-1 were favored in newly diagnosed disease. Sequencing and analysis were restricted to the TCR beta chain. The authors acknowledged the small sample size as a limitation that may reduce accuracy. The study examined only peripheral blood because the primary lesion, thyroid tissue, could not be accessed.

According to the study, the label for this sample's time point signals: persistent/refractory GD, antithyroid drugs over 5 years with positive TRAb. For both TCR sequencing and RNA sequencing, RNA was extracted from PBMCs using TRIzol. The diagnosis of Graves' disease followed American Thyroid Association guidelines. Patients were recruited from an endocrinology department in Xi'an, China. From each patient, about 8.9 milliliters of peripheral blood was collected into an EDTA anticoagulant tube. Ficoll Paque Plus density gradient separation was used to isolate PBMCs, and no further T cell sorting was performed. An Agilent 2100 Bioanalyzer and agarose gel were used to check RNA quality, and a NanoDrop 2000 was used to measure RNA concentration.

The chain is encoded by TRBV12-3 or TRBV12-4 joined to TRBJ2-7, and TRBD1 may be the D gene, going by 6 matching bases. Sequenced here: peripheral blood mononuclear cells (PBMCs), sampled when the disease was refractory, from a patient treated with antithyroid drugs. The TCR originated in a female donor with Graves disease. This receptor has the CDR3 CASSLGQEIYEQYF. The nucleotide sequence is given as TGTGCCAGCAGTTTAGGACAGGAGATCTACGAGCAGTACTTC.